A selection of T cell receptor beta chains follows, all from one sample in a study of early T cells in non-severe SARS-CoV-2 infection. TCRdb used MiXCR to reprocess the 5' RACE reads, holding one entry per CDR3 protein. The table records about 130,000 distinct CDR3 sequences, about 16% of them present only once. The sample comprised whole blood. The source of these receptors is an adult who was a healthcare worker with PCR-confirmed SARS-CoV-2 infection or an uninfected control (not recorded which). Both conserved end residues are part of each CDR3. Fields, in order: CDR3 length, V gene, J gene, clone size, CDR3 protein. Expanded clones get a size class; other rows say once, few or many, or leave the size out.

15	TRBV7-9	TRBJ1-2	few	CASSLASGNDYGYTF
13	TRBV7-8	TRBJ2-3	many	CASSRTGQGARYF
14	TRBV12-3/TRBV12-4	TRBJ1-1	few	CASSPSGVNTEAFF
11	TRBV20-1	TRBJ1-4	few	CSAPNGMVRFF
13	TRBV12-3/TRBV12-4	TRBJ2-1	few	CASWTGGSNEQFF
16	TRBV19	TRBJ1-4	few	CASSFPVDSGDEKLFF
9	TRBV5-1	TRBJ2-7	.	CASSTQQYF
16	TRBV19	TRBJ1-4	once	CASSPNTATTNEKLFF
15	TRBV3-1	TRBJ2-2	few	CASSQGAMNTGELFF
15	TRBV6-1	TRBJ2-6	few	CASSVLTSGANVLTF
14	TRBV20-1	TRBJ2-1	few	CSASPSNTYNEQFF
13	TRBV11-2	TRBJ1-4	once	CASSQPINEKLFF
9	TRBV29-1	TRBJ1-2	once	CSVAAGYTF
15	TRBV5-1	TRBJ1-1	.	CASSLGGGLSTEAFF
14	TRBV7-3	TRBJ2-3	few	CASSLGGFEDTQYF
13	TRBV4-1	TRBJ2-2	few	CASSQLGIGELFF
11	TRBV29-1	TRBJ1-2	few	CSVFTGLGYTF
17	TRBV14	TRBJ2-3	.	CASSPIPRTGLTDTQYF
13	TRBV19	TRBJ1-3	once	CASSIELGNTIYF
15	TRBV12-3/TRBV12-4	TRBJ1-1	many	CASTLPGQPNTEAFF